This TCR beta chain was found in a study of cytomegalovirus exposure and HLA in healthy donors (dated 2017 in TCRdb). Regarding the complete study: According to an earlier analysis of several hundred of the donors, 200 million or so T cells yielded roughly 100 million unique TCR beta sequences and approximately 280 Gb of sequence data. Roughly 300 gigabases of sequencing data and approximately 91 million unique TCR sequences made up an early release that covered 640 HLA-typed donors. Of the 350 to 450 genotyped donors, more than 75% were placed in the genetic ancestry cluster associated with self-reported Caucasian donors. The aim of the study was to test whether cataloging public T cell receptors could identify signatures of past pathogen exposure. The study used immunosequencing to profile the T cell repertoires of under 700 subjects and linked those repertoires to cytomegalovirus serostatus. Along with the approximately 650-subject first cohort, a separate validation cohort of over a hundred different subjects was used. To predict cytomegalovirus infection status, the study brought together high-throughput TCR immunosequencing, statistical association of individual TCRs with disease status, and machine learning. To study patterns of TCR occurrence, a later analysis re-analyzed previously published TCR beta repertoires from 666 donors and added high-resolution HLA genotyping. The later analysis used no new phenotypic data to find candidate immune exposures, relying instead on TCR beta sequences and their occurrence across donors. An earlier analysis of 587 of the donors used high-throughput TCR beta sequencing to judge whether each TCR beta V gene segment behaved as functional or pseudogenic. Donor age, sex, ethnicity and CMV serostatus were collected together with the repertoire data. Genome-wide SNP genotypes for about 65% of the 666 donors were used in a later genetic analysis, which treated that subset as a discovery cohort. All discovery cohort repertoires had been generated using a single sequencing platform. Class I and class II HLA loci were covered by the typing at four-digit resolution. Typing coverage differed by locus: A, B, C, DRB1 and DQB1 were typed in roughly 620-630 donors, DQA1 in 522, DPA1 in nearly 610, and DPB1 in just under 490. Four to six DR-DQ haplotypes were handled as single units for association and clustering, since linkage in the cohort was strong. Among almost 400 genotyped donors of the cohort, an average of approximately 230,000 unique TCR beta nucleotide sequences were sequenced per donor, roughly a sixth of them non-productive. Results the study describes overall, beyond this receptor: In a later analysis, several top co-occurrence clusters were reported to appear linked to parvovirus B19, influenza, CMV and Epstein-Barr virus. Linkage disequilibrium might explain the correlated functional status among segregating V segments, but an unknown experimental factor could not be excluded. In this cohort, only TCR beta chains were sequenced, and detectable features were limited by the absence of alpha or paired-chain data. The study listed approximately 150 TCR beta chains as associated with cytomegalovirus. A further reported finding was that TCR beta sequences accurately predicted the HLA-A and HLA-B alleles for most subjects in the first cohort. Sequencing depth was assumed to be roughly uniform across donors in the presence/absence analyses, though that assumption may not hold. According to a later analysis, TCR association rates differed among HLA loci, with DRB1 alleles showing the most associated TCRs and HLA-C alleles showing the fewest. In a later analysis, most CMV-associated TCR beta chains were found to appear HLA-restricted, with HLA associations seemingly driven largely by CMV exposure. According to the authors, the approach could potentially be generalized to other disease states and immunological phenotypes. In both the original and validation cohorts, the classifier was reported to diagnose cytomegalovirus status with high specificity and sensitivity. In a later analysis, HLA-associated TCR beta chains were found to be more clonally expanded and to have lower generation probabilities than equally common non-associated chains. The sequencing pipeline was judged likely to have produced a cluster of highly shared sequence variants as a technical artifact. V-gene and J-gene trimming of TCR beta chains was associated with a missense DCLRE1C variant in a later genetic analysis, and the association was replicated in an independent cohort. According to a later genetic analysis, donors in an Asian-associated ancestry cluster had fewer N-insertions in productive TCRs than the approximately 630-donor mean. The 87-base-pair reads could not distinguish some IMGT-functional V segments, including TRBV6-2 and TRBV6-3, so those segments were excluded. Three of the identified cytomegalovirus-associated TCR beta chains were confirmed in vitro to be specific for cytomegalovirus antigens. In an earlier analysis of approximately 600 of the donors, most TCR beta V segments were observed in productive rearrangements about 90% or about 30% of the time, broadly matching IMGT annotations. Over 15 rarely observed V segments, including chromosome 9 orphons, were excluded from the earlier analysis of about 500 of the donors because counts were too low. Across donors, most TCR sequences were observed very rarely, whereas some public TCRs were present in many individuals. Assigning TCR associations to individual alleles was difficult when HLA alleles, especially DR and DQ, strongly co-occurred. The only immune exposure information available for the cohort was CMV serostatus. HLA typing was unavailable for some donors at each locus, so association tests used only the typed subset. In a later analysis, around 17,000 TCR beta sequences were associated with specific HLA alleles at a false discovery rate of 0.05.

The cohort comprised some 730 healthy bone marrow donors. All cohort members were sampled while nominally healthy, although unrecorded immune exposures were likely present. The donor tested CMV seropositive, placing the donor among the 289 seropositive members of the cohort. A peripheral blood sample was collected from each donor, and TCR beta sequencing was performed on peripheral blood mononuclear cells. Genomic DNA extraction from the blood cell samples was performed with the Qiagen DNeasy Blood Extraction Kit. The CDR3 contains 13 residues, cysteine and phenylalanine counted. Only the CDR3 portion is preserved as DNA: 39 bases, with reading frame beginning at the first base. For this chain, trimming is 2 bases at the V end and 10 bases at the J end, and the number of junction bases without a gene match is 7. Reading the germline V gene (reference sequence) gives CDR1 SGHNT and CDR2 YYREEE. The library came from the immunoSEQ multiplex PCR assay. A mixture of 60 forward primers for TCR Vbeta segments and 13 reverse primers for TCR Jbeta segments was used in the multiplex PCR. The CDR3 region of rearranged TCR beta genes was amplified from genomic DNA with a multiplex PCR assay. On the Illumina HiSeq System, the amplified TCR beta libraries were sequenced as 87-base-pair reads. The study's own analysis went as follows. In a later analysis, approximately 74 million unique TCR beta chains were counted across the 650 to 750 repertoires, and roughly 11 million of these chains were shared by at least two donors. Raw reads were error-corrected and collapsed into unique sequences by a nearest-neighbor algorithm in which closely related sequences were merged to remove PCR and sequencing errors. CDR3 sequences were aligned to IMGT reference sequences to assign V, D and J gene segments. For a sequence to be retained, a match of at least six nucleotides was required to both a V gene segment and a J gene segment. A rearrangement was called productive if the CDR3 had no stop codons and remained in frame with V and J, and every other rearrangement was called non-productive. Following IMGT convention, CDR3 was defined as the stretch from the second conserved V-encoded cysteine up to the conserved J-encoded phenylalanine. Sequences without an unambiguous match to a single V gene segment were excluded from the earlier analysis of about 600 of the donors. An earlier analysis of just under 600 of the donors called V segments functional above 56.7% productive rearrangements and segregating when the between-donor standard deviation exceeded 5%. A statistical classification framework was developed to diagnose cytomegalovirus status using the catalog of TCR beta chain sequences. V and J gene assignment, in a later analysis, came from comparing TCR nucleotide sequences with IMGT/GENE-DB human TR gene sequences. In a later analysis, CDR3 sequences and most-parsimonious VDJ recombination scenarios were assigned using the TCRdist pipeline. In a later analysis, each TCR beta chain was defined by its CDR3 amino acid sequence together with its V-gene family, and reads without a unique V-gene family were excluded. As a way to deal with suspected cross-contamination and a sequencing artifact, a later analysis dropped 640 or so nucleotide sequences that were highly shared and had low generation probability. A later analysis calculated a clonal expansion index for each public chain from normalized within-repertoire ranks of inferred template counts. In a later analysis, generation probabilities were computed with a VDJ recombination model fitted to out-of-frame rearrangements, and the resulting probabilities were checked against IGoR. A later analysis scored TCR-TCR, TCR-HLA and TCR-CMV co-occurrence with hypergeometric tests, applying a repertoire-size bias correction to TCR pairs. A later analysis estimated false discovery rates by permuting HLA or CMV assignments 20 times. In a later analysis, co-occurring TCRs were grouped with DBSCAN, and TCRdist sequence similarity was added when clustering was performed within HLA-allele-positive subsets. For co-occurrence clustering, repertoires with fewer than 30,000 or more than 120,000 public chains were excluded, along with a handful of repertoires with anomalous nucleotide sharing. This is the immuneACCESS table as TCRdb keeps it, with only in-frame sequences that have V and J called. A part of the clones is gone; compared with another copy, unresolved V genes explain less than half, and the rest is unexplained. For V, J and clone size, that table is used; D and trimming come from the DNA. The sample contains around 140,000 clones, 70% to 85% of them found a single time. 1.2% to 1.5% of the sample is in the top ten clones.

This clone was recorded a few times. Its antigen is not yet known. There are no base qualities to consult, and no much larger clone falls within one base. This receptor chain uses TRBV5-4 and TRBJ1-1; 8 of the junction bases match TRBD1. The material sequenced was PBMCs. The receptor was derived from a man in his thirties or forties in good health and CMV-seropositive. At the DNA level, the sequence is TGTGCCAGCAGCTTTTACACAGGGGGGGTAGCTTTCTTT. Protein translation: CASSFYTGGVAFF.